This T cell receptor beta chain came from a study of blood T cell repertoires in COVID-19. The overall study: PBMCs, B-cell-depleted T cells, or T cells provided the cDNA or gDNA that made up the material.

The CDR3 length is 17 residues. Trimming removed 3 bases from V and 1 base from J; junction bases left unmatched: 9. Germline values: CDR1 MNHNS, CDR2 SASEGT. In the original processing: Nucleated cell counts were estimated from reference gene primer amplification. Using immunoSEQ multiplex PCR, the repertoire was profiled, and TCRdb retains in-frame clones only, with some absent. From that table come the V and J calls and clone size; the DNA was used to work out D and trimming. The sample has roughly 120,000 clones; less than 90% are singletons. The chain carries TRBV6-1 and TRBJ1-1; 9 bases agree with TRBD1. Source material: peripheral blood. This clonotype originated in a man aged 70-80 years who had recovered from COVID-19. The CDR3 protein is CASSDVGTGSRNTEAFF. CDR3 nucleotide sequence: TGTGCCAGCAGTGACGTCGGGACAGGGTCGAGGAACACTGAAGCTTTCTTT.